Given below is one T cell receptor (beta chain) in context. Its antigen is unknown. No base qualities exist here, and no much larger clone lies one base off it. Libraries were built with the immunoSEQ multiplex PCR assay. In the original analysis: A statistical classification framework was built to diagnose cytomegalovirus status from the catalog of TCR beta chain sequences. TCRdb limited this immuneACCESS table to in-frame rearrangements with V and J called. A share of clones is missing; checked studies link under half to unresolved V genes, and the rest is unexplained. V and J calls and clone size are as listed in that table; D and trimming were resolved from the DNA. Recorded for this sample are approximately 260,000 clones; roughly 86% of them occurred a single time. The ten most abundant clones make up around 1.2% of the sample. Separate from the roughly 700-subject first cohort, the validation cohort of roughly 130 subjects was the group to which the donors belonged.

This record comes from a study of cytomegalovirus exposure and HLA in healthy donors (TCRdb year 2017). Study-wide context: According to a later analysis, the roughly 130 validation repertoires were produced on the same platform as the 700 or so repertoires of the first cohort. The study aimed to test whether signatures of past pathogen exposure could be identified by cataloging public T cell receptors. A separate validation cohort of roughly 110 different subjects was used in addition to the roughly 700-subject first cohort. High-throughput TCR immunosequencing, statistical association of individual TCRs with disease status, and machine learning were combined to predict cytomegalovirus infection status.

What the authors observed across the whole study: Subsequent analysis determined that TCRs grouped into clusters in the first cohort also showed a tendency toward co-occurrence across the roughly 130 validation repertoires, and 94% of cluster scores exceeded 0. In the study, approximately 150 TCR beta chains were listed as associated with cytomegalovirus. A few of the identified cytomegalovirus-associated TCR beta chains were confirmed in vitro to be specific for cytomegalovirus antigens. Across donors, most TCR sequences were observed very rarely, whereas some public TCRs were present in many individuals. The validation cohort had no HLA typing available for a later analysis, so co-occurrence within that cohort was assessed over all 120 or so repertoires. Cytomegalovirus status was reported to be diagnosed by the classifier with high specificity and sensitivity in both the original and validation cohorts. It was suggested by the authors that the approach could potentially be generalized to other disease states and immunological phenotypes.

Reading the germline V gene gives CDR1 MGHRA and CDR2 YSYEKL. The CDR3 contains 16 residues, cysteine and phenylalanine counted. The kept DNA is CDR3 alone, 48 bases in frame from the first base. Cut back by 0 bases and 2 bases, the V and J ends lie 10 bases apart. The sample was PBMCs. The sequence derives from a woman aged 30 to 39 in good health and CMV-seropositive. The sequence is built from TRBV4-1 and TRBJ2-2, with the identity of the D gene unclear. DNA sequence: TGCGCCAGCAGCCAAGAGTACCTATTAAACACCGGGGAGCTGTTTTTT. It is translated as CASSQEYLLNTGELFF.